Here is one TCR beta chain with its context. The target antigen is unknown. The investigators collected lesional scalp punch biopsies and peripheral blood from alopecia areata patients. As the sequencing template, cDNA was produced by extracting RNA and reverse transcribing it. TCRdb's table, derived via immunoSEQ multiplex PCR, lists solely in-frame clones and lacks some. The sample records tens of thousands of clones, approximately 60% being singletons. These data belong to a study of CD8+ T cells in alopecia areata. Study-level background: Tofacitinib lasted 6 to 18 months, then 6 months off drug. Study-wide points: An increase in clonality over normal scalp was evident in lesional scalp, especially alopecia totalis/universalis. Against the mouse data, patients shared TCRs less clearly, possibly for HLA reasons.

Sequenced material: CD8+ T cells sorted from blood, taken at week 0. This receptor was taken from a human donor with alopecia areata.

The DNA for the CDR3 is TGTGCCAGCAGTTTTGGGGCTAGTCACAATGAGCAGTTCTTC. This encodes CASSFGASHNEQFF. V is TRBV27 and J is TRBJ2-1, with D possibly TRBD1 on 5 matching bases. The CDR3 loop spans 14 amino acids. V lost 3 bases to trimming and J lost 5 bases, with 11 bases between them. Germline V CDR1 and CDR2: MNHEY, SMNVEV (reference sequence).